Following are 9 T cell receptor beta chains from one sample sequenced in a study of blood T cell repertoires in COVID-19. Sequencing was performed with immunoSEQ multiplex PCR; in TCRdb, only in-frame clones are kept and a portion is missing. The sample shows some 120,000 clones, 80% to 90% of them seen only once. The sample taken for sequencing was peripheral blood. These receptors were obtained from a human donor in a cohort sampled during active COVID-19.

This chain joins TRBV7-2 and TRBJ1-6; TRBD1 might be the D (6 bases). V dropped 5 bases and J dropped 4 bases, with 12 bases sitting between them. The CDR3 is 15 amino acids. Per the germline V gene, CDR1 is SGHTA and CDR2 is FQGNSA. The CDR3 loop reads CASSPDQGYNSPLHF. The CDR3 DNA reads as TGTGCCAGCAGCCCCGATCAGGGGTATAATTCACCCCTCCACTTT.

The V and J genes are TRBV5-4 and TRBJ2-7; 8 nucleotides align to TRBD2. With 4 bases clipped from V and 2 bases from J, the junction kept 11 bases outside the gene matches. CDR1 is SGHNT and CDR2 is YYREEE in the germline V gene (reference sequence). This CDR3 spans 16 amino acids. CDR3 sequence reads: CASSVGKAGVPYEQYF. CDR3 bases: TGTGCCAGCAGCGTAGGAAAAGCGGGGGTGCCCTACGAGCAGTACTTC.

The chain employs TRBV19 and TRBJ1-2; D is undetermined. Germline V lookup: CDR1 LNHDA, CDR2 SQIVND (reference sequence). The CDR3 has 14 amino acids. Trimming removed 3 bases at V and 4 bases at J, with 12 bases between. The CDR3 reads CASSIVASGYGYTF. The CDR3 DNA reads as TGTGCCAGTAGTATTGTAGCAAGCGGCTATGGCTACACCTTC.

The rearrangement uses TRBV3-1 (or the pseudogene TRBV3-2) and TRBJ2-1; TRBD2 matches 10 bases. The germline gives CDR1 LGHDT, CDR2 YNNKEL (reference sequence). The ends lost 1 base at V and 7 bases at J; junction bases unmatched: 10. The CDR3 sequence is 17 residues long. The CDR3 region has the DNA TGTGCCAGCAGCCAAGGGCGAGCGGGGGGGACGGTTAATGAGCAGTTCTTC. Amino acids: CASSQGRAGGTVNEQFF.

The J gene is TRBJ1-2, the V gene TRBV29-1; TRBD1 matches 7 bases. Germline V CDR1 and CDR2: SQVTM, ANQGSEA. The V segment lost 6 bases and the J segment 8 bases; nucleotides outside the gene matches: 6. The CDR3 contains 11 residues. CDR3 amino acids: CSVGGMGGYTF. The CDR3 DNA is TGCAGCGTAGGGGGCATGGGAGGCTACACCTTC.

The V and J genes are TRBV20-1 and TRBJ1-2; D remains ambiguous. Germline CDR1 reads DFQATT; CDR2 reads SNEGSKA (reference sequence). The CDR3 is 11 amino acids. The V end lost 5 bases, the J end lost 8 bases, and 12 bases lay between the germline ends. CDR3 nucleotide sequence: TGCAGTGCTCCGGTGAGGGCGGGCTACACCTTC. As protein: CSAPVRAGYTF.

The chain couples TRBV6-5 to TRBJ1-5, with D uncertain. This CDR3 is 13 amino acids long. Per germline, CDR1 MNHEY and CDR2 SVGAGI. Trimming pared 7 bases from V and 8 bases from J, leaving 15 bases between. CDR3 residues: CASNRNRVEPQHF. CDR3 sequence (DNA): TGTGCCAGCAACCGGAATCGGGTTGAGCCCCAGCATTTT.

This clone has only a few counts. V usage is TRBV12-3 or TRBV12-4 and J usage is TRBJ1-5, with D perhaps TRBD1 (6 bases). V dropped 2 bases and J dropped 7 bases, with 9 bases sitting between them. This CDR3 comprises 13 residues. CDR3 region: CASSLTGPQPQHF. CDR3 sequence (DNA): TGTGCCAGCAGTTTAACAGGGCCCCAGCCCCAGCATTTT.

This chain links TRBV4-1 with TRBJ1-6; 8 bases line up with TRBD1. The V gene end was trimmed by 4 bases and the J gene end by 3 bases; junction bases not matched to a gene: 8. Per the germline V gene, CDR1 is MGHRA and CDR2 is YSYEKL. This CDR3 spans 17 amino acids. This CDR3 is CASSLRDRRDYNSPLHF. DNA of the CDR3: TGCGCCAGCAGCCTCCGGGACAGGAGGGACTATAATTCACCCCTCCACTTT.